The clone carrying this TCR beta chain was counted between two and nine times. Its antigen is still unknown. This specimen belongs to a study of response to subunit inactivated influenza vaccine. Findings and caveats of the study: The authors offered the suggestion that each seasonal influenza vaccination recruits few new T cells.

CDR1 and CDR2 (germline): SGHTA, FQGNSA. J gave up 7 bases and V 1 base, and 4 bases lay outside the gene matches. The CDR3 consists of 15 residues. TCRdb used MiXCR to reprocess the RT-PCR reads, holding one entry per CDR3 protein. This sample carries approximately 500,000 distinct CDR3 sequences, 13% of them seen once, and the ten largest clones take about an eighth. The receptor was isolated from a middle-aged man who received an inactivated influenza vaccine. The J gene is TRBJ1-6, the V gene TRBV7-2; the match to TRBD1 covers 7 bases. Sequencing was performed on PBMCs from blood, taken about 40 days after vaccination. DNA of the CDR3: TGTGCCAGCAGCTTAGTAGAGGGGGCGAATTCACCCCTCCACTTT. This gives the protein CASSLVEGANSPLHF.